This paragraph covers one T cell receptor beta chain sequence. As yet, its antigen is unknown. The sample belongs to a study of cytomegalovirus exposure and HLA in healthy donors. Notes on the study in general: TRBV6-2, TRBV6-3 and some other V segments were excluded as indistinguishable. Overall, approximately 150 TCR beta chains were annotated as cytomegalovirus-associated. Association of a missense DCLRE1C variant with TCR beta V- and J-gene trimming was reported in a later analysis. Based on reports, TCR beta sequences accurately predicted HLA-A and HLA-B alleles for most subjects.

It was with 60 Vbeta and 13 Jbeta primers that the PCR ran. The data were produced by immunoSEQ multiplex PCR, yet TCRdb's version contains in-frame clones alone and is incomplete. This repertoire shows 150,000 or so clones, around 80% found once; its top ten account for roughly 6.3%. CDR1 MNHEY and CDR2 SMNVEV come from the germline V gene (reference sequence). Trimming took 2 bases from V and 3 from J, leaving 8 bases between them. The CDR3 is 13 residues long. The rearrangement links TRBV27 to TRBJ2-7; unclear D gene. This TCR came from a male donor in good health and CMV-seropositive. Sequencing was performed on PBMCs. As DNA, the CDR3 is TGTGCCAGCAGTTTAACGACACTCTACGAGCAGTACTTC. This translates into CASSLTTLYEQYF.